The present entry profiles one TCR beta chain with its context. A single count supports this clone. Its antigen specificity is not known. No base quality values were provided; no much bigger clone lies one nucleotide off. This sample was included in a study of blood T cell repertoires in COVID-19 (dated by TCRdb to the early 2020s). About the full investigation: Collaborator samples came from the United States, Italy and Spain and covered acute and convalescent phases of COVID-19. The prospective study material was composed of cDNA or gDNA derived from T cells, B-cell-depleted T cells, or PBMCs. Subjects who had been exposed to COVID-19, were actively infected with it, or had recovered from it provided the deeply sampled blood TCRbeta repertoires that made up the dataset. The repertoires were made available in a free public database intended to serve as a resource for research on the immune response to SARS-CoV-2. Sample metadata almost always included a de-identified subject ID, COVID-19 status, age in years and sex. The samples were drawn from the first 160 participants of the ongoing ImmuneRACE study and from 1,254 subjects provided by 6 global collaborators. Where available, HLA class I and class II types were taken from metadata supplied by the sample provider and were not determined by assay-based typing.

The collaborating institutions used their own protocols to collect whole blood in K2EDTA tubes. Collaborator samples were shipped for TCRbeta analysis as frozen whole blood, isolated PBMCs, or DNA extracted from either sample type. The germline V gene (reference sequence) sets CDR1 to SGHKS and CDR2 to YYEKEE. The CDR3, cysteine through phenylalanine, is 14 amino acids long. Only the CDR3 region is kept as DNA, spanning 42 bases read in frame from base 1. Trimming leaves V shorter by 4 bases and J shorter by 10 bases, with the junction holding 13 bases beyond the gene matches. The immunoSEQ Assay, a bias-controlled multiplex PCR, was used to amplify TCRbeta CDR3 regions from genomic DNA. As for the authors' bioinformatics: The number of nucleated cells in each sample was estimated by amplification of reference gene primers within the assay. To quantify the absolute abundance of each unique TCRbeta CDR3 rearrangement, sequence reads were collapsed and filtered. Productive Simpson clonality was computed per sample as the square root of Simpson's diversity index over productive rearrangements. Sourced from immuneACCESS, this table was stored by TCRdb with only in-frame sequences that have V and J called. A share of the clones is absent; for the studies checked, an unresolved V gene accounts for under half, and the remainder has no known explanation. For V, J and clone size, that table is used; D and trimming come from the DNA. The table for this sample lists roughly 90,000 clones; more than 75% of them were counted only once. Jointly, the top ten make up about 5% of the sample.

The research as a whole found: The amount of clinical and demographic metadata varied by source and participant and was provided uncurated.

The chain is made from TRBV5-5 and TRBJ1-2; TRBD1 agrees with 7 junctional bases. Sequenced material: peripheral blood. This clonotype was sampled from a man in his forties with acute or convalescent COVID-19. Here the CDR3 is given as CASSPQGGQPAYTF. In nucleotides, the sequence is TGTGCCAGCAGCCCCCAGGGGGGACAGCCGGCCTACACCTTC.